The 7 T cell receptor beta chains given below trace back to one sample, sequenced in a study of blood T cell repertoires in COVID-19. Repertoires were generated with immunoSEQ multiplex PCR, while TCRdb's copy carries only in-frame clones and drops some. The sample holds about 170,000 clones, over 80% seen once. Material: peripheral blood. These receptors all stem from a woman older than 75 with COVID-19, enrolled during active disease.

The genes are TRBV6-5 and TRBJ1-1; D gene ambiguous. Trimming took 6 bases from V and 1 from J, leaving 12 bases between them. The CDR3 contains 14 residues. Germline V CDR1 and CDR2: MNHEY, SVGAGI. The CDR3 DNA reads as TGTGCCAGCAGCCACCCCGTCGGGAACACTGAAGCTTTCTTT. The encoded protein is CASSHPVGNTEAFF.

This chain uses TRBV28 with TRBJ1-5; 8 bases map to TRBD1. J was trimmed by 5 bases and V by 8 bases; bases with no gene match: 5. CDR1 and CDR2 from the germline V gene are MDHEN and SYDVKM. The CDR3 has 13 residues. Here the CDR3 DNA reads TGTGCCAGCGGAGGACAGGGATATCAGCCCCAGCATTTT. Residues: CASGGQGYQPQHF. The variable domain in full, with the rest retrieved from reference TRBV28 and TRBJ1-5, is DVKVTQSSRYLVKRTGEKVFLECVQDMDHENMFWYRQDPGLGLRLIYFSYDVKMKEKGDIPEGYSVSREKKERFSLILESASTNQTSMYLCASGGQGYQPQHFGDGTRLSIL.

This chain links TRBV5-1 with TRBJ2-1; D is ambiguous. The CDR3 spans 13 residues. The V and J ends lost 4 bases and 9 bases respectively, with 14 bases between them. Germline CDR1 is SGHRS and CDR2 is YFSETQ. Here the CDR3 reads CASSQVELSEQFF. The CDR3 DNA follows: TGCGCCAGCAGCCAAGTCGAGTTGAGTGAGCAGTTCTTC.

This chain uses TRBV18 with TRBJ1-5; D is ambiguous. This CDR3 has 16 amino acids. CDR1 KGHSH and CDR2 LQKENI come from the germline V gene. The V end lost 5 bases, the J end lost 3 bases, and 17 bases lay between the germline ends. In DNA, the CDR3 is TGTGCCAGCTCATCCGAGGGCCTATGGGCCAATCAGCCCCAGCATTTT. It is translated as CASSSEGLWANQPQHF.

The chain couples TRBV2 to TRBJ2-5; 12 bases agree with TRBD2. The V segment lost 6 bases and the J segment 4 bases; nucleotides outside the gene matches: 6. Germline-derived CDR1 and CDR2 are SNHLY and FYNNEI. This CDR3 comprises 15 residues. This CDR3 is CASRFLAGGSETQYF. The CDR3 DNA is TGTGCCAGCAGGTTTCTAGCGGGAGGGTCAGAGACCCAGTACTTC.

V is TRBV6-2 or TRBV6-3 and J is TRBJ2-2; the match to TRBD2 covers 13 bases. The CDR3 length is 16 residues. The germline V gene has CDR1 MNHEY and CDR2 SVGEGT. J was trimmed by 5 bases and V by 5 bases; bases with no gene match: 5. DNA for the CDR3: TGTGCCAGCAGTGGACTAGCGGGAGTTAGGACCGGGGAGCTGTTTTTT. This codes for CASSGLAGVRTGELFF.

This clone was detected only once. V and J are TRBV5-1 and TRBJ2-5, with a weak D call TRBD2 (6 bases). CDR3 length equals 15 residues. Trimming took off 0 bases at V and 0 bases at J, with 9 bases between the two ends. Germline values: CDR1 SGHRS, CDR2 YFSETQ. CDR3: CASSLGGGNQETQYF. The CDR3 DNA follows: TGCGCCAGCAGCTTGGGTGGCGGGAACCAAGAGACCCAGTACTTC.